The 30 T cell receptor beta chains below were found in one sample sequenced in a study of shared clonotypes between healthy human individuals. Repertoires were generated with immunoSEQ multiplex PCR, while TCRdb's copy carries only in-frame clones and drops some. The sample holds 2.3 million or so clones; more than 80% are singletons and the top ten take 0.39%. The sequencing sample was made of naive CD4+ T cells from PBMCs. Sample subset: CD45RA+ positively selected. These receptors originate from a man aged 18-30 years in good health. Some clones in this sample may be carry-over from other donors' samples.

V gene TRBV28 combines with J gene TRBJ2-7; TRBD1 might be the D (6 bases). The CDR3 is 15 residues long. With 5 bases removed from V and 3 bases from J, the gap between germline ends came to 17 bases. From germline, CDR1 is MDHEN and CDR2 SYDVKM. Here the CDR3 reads CASSPGDTTLYEQYF. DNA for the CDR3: TGTGCCAGCAGTCCTGGGGACACAACCCTCTACGAGCAGTACTTC.

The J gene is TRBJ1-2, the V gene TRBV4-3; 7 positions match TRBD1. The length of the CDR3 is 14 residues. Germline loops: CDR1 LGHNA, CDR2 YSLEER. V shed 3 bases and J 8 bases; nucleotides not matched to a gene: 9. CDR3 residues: CASSHPPGGQGYTF. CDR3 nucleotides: TGCGCCAGCAGCCACCCACCGGGGGGACAGGGCTACACCTTC.

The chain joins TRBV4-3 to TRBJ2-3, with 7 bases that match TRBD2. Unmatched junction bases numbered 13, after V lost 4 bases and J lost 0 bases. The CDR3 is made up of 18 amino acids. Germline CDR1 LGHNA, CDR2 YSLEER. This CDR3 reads CASSLLLGRGSSTDTQYF. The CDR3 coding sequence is TGCGCCAGCAGCCTTCTGTTGGGGAGGGGCTCGAGCACAGATACGCAGTATTTT.

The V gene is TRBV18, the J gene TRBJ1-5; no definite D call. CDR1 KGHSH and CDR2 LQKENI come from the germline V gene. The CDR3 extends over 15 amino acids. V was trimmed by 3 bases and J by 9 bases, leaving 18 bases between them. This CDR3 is CASSPETAPRTPQHF. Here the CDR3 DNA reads TGTGCCAGCTCACCGGAAACGGCTCCCCGTACGCCCCAGCATTTT.

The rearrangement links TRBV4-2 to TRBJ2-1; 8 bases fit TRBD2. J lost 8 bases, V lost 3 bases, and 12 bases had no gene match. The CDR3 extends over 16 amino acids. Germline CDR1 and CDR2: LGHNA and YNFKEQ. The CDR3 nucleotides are TGTGCCAGCAGCCAGGATCTCGGGACTAGTCTTTATGAGCAGTTCTTC. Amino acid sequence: CASSQDLGTSLYEQFF.

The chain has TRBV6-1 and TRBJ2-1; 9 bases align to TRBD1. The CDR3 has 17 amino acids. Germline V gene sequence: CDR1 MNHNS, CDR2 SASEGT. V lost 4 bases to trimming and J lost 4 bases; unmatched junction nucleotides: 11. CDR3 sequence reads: CASSVATGQGPYNEQFF. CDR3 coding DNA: TGTGCCAGCAGTGTGGCCACGGGACAGGGTCCATACAATGAGCAGTTCTTC.

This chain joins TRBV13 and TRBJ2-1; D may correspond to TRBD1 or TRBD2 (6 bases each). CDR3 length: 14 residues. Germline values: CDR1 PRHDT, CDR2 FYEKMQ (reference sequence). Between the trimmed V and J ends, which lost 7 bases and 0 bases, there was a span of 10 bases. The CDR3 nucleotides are TGTGCCAGCAACAAGGGGGGCTCCTACAATGAGCAGTTCTTC. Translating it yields CASNKGGSYNEQFF.

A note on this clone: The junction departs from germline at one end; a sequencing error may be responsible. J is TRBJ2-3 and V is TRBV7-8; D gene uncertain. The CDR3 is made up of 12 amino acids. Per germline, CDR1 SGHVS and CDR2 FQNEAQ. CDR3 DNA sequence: TGTGCCAGCAGCTTAGCCTTGAGGTTCCGCCATTTT. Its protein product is CASSLALRFRHF.

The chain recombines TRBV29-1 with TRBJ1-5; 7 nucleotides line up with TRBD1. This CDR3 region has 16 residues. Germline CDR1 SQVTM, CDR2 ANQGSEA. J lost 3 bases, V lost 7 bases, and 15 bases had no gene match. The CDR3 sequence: CSGPHRGQIYNQPQHF. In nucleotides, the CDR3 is TGCAGCGGGCCCCACCGGGGACAGATATACAATCAGCCCCAGCATTTT. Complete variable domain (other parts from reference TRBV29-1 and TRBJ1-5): SAVISQKPSRDICQRGTSLTIQCQVDSQVTMMFWYRQQPGQSLTLIATANQGSEATYESGFVIDKFPISRPNLTFSTLTVSNMSPEDSSIYLCSGPHRGQIYNQPQHFGDGTRLSIL.

The CDR3 nucleotides are TGTGCCAGCAGCTCGACTAGCGGGAGAACTGGGGCCAACGTCCTGACTTTC. Residues: CASSSTSGRTGANVLTF. V usage is TRBV5-5 and J usage is TRBJ2-6; 12 positions agree with TRBD2. V was pared by 3 bases and J by 2 bases, with 3 bases of the junction left unmatched. This CDR3 region has 17 residues. Looked up from germline, CDR1 is SGHKS and CDR2 is YYEKEE (reference sequence).

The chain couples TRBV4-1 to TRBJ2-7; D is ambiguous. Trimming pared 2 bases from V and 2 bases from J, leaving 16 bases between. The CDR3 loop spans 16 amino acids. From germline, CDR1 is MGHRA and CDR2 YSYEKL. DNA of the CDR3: TGCGCCAGCAGCCAACAATACCCCGGCACGACCTACGAGCAGTACTTC. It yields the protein CASSQQYPGTTYEQYF.

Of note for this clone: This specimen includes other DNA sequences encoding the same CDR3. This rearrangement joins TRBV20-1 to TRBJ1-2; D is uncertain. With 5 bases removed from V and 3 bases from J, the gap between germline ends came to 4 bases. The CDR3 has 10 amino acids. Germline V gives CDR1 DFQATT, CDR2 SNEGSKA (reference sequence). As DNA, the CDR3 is TGCAGTGCTTCCCACTATGGCTACACCTTC. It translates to CSASHYGYTF.

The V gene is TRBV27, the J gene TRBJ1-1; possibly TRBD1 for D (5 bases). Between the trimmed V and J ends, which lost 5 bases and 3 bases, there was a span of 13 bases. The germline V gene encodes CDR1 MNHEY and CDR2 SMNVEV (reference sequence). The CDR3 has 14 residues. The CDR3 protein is CASSPLVGDTEAFF. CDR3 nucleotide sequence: TGTGCCAGCAGTCCCTTGGTGGGGGACACTGAAGCTTTCTTT.

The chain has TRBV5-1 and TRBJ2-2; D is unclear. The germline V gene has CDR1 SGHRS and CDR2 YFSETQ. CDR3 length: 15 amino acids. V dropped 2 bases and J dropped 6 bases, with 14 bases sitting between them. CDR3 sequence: CASSFELPWAGELFF. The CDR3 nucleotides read TGCGCCAGCAGCTTTGAGTTACCTTGGGCCGGGGAGCTGTTTTTT.

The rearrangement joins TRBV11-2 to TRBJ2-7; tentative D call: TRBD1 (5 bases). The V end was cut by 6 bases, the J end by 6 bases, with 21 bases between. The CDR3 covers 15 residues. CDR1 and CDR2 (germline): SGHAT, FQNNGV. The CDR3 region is CASSHQQGFTAEQYF. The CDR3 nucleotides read TGTGCCAGCAGTCACCAGCAGGGTTTTACGGCCGAGCAGTACTTC.

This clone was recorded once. CDR3 nucleotides: TGCGCCAGCAGCCCAGGTTTTGGGCAGGGGAGAAACAATGAGCAGTTCTTC. This gives the protein CASSPGFGQGRNNEQFF. This rearrangement joins TRBV4-3 to TRBJ2-1; D may be TRBD1 (6 bases). The CDR3 is made up of 17 amino acids. Germline V gene data show CDR1 as LGHNA and CDR2 as YSLEER. Trimming took 4 bases from V and 5 from J, leaving 21 bases between them.

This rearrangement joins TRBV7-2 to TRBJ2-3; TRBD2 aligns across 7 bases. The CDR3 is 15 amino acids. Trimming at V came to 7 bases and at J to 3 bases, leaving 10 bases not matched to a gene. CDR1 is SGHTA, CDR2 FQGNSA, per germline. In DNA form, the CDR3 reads TGTGCCAGCAAGTCTGGCGGGAGAGGTACAGATACGCAGTATTTT. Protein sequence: CASKSGGRGTDTQYF.

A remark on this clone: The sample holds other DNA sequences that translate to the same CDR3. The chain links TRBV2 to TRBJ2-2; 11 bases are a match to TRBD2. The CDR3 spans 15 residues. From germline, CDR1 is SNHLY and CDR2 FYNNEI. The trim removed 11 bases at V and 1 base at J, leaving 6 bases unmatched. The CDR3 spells CASTGTSGNTGELFF. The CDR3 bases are TGTGCCTCAACCGGGACTAGCGGGAACACCGGGGAGCTGTTTTTT.

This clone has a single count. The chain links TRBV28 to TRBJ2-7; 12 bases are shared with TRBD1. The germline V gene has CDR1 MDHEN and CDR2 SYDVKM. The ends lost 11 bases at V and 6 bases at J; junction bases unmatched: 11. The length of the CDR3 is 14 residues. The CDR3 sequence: CAVQYRDRGPEQYF. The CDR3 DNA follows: TGTGCCGTACAATACCGGGACAGGGGGCCCGAGCAGTACTTC. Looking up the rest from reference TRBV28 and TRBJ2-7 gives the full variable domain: DVKVTQSSRYLVKRTGEKVFLECVQDMDHENMFWYRQDPGLGLRLIYFSYDVKMKEKGDIPEGYSVSREKKERFSLILESASTNQTSMYLCAVQYRDRGPEQYFGPGTRLTVT.

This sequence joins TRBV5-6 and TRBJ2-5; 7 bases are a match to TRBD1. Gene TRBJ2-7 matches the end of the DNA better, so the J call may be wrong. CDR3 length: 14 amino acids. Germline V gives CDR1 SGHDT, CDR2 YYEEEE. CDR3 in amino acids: CASSPTVGDSEQYF. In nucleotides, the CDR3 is TGTGCCAGCAGCCCTACTGTTGGGGACAGCGAGCAGTACTTC.

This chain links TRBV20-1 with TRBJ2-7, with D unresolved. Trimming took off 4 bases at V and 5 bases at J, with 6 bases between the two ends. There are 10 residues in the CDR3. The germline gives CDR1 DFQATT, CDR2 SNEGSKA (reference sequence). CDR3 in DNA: TGCAGTGCTACCGCAAACGAGCAGTACTTC. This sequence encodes CSATANEQYF.

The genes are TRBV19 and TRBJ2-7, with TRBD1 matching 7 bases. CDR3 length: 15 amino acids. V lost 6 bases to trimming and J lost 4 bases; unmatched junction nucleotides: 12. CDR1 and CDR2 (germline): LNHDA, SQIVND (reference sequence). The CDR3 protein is CASSFKGTARYEQYF. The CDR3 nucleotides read TGTGCCAGTAGCTTTAAGGGGACAGCTCGTTACGAGCAGTACTTC.

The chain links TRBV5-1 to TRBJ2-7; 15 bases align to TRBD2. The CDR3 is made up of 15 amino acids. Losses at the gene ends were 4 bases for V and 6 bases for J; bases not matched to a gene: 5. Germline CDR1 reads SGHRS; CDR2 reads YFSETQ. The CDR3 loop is CASSRQGLAGGEQYF. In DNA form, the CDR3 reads TGCGCCAGCAGCAGGCAGGGACTAGCGGGGGGCGAGCAGTACTTC.

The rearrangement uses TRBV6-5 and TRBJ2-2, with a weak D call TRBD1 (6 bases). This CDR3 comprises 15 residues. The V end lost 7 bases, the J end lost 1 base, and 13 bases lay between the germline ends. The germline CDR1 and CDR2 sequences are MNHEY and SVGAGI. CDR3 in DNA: TGTGCCAGCACTTCAGGGGTAGTGAACACCGGGGAGCTGTTTTTT. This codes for CASTSGVVNTGELFF.

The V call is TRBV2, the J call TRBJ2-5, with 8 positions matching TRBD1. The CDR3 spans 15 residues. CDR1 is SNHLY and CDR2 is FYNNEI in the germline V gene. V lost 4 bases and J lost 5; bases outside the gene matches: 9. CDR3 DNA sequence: TGTGCCAGCAGTGCTCCCACAGGGGGGTGGGAGACCCAGTACTTC. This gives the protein CASSAPTGGWETQYF.

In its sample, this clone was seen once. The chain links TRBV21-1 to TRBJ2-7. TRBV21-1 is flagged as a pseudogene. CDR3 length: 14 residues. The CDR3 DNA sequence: TGTGCCAGCAGCAAACGGGGGCAGTCCTACGAGCAGTACTTC. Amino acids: CASSKRGQSYEQYF.

The CDR3 DNA reads as TGTGCCAGCTCACCACCGGGAGATTACAATGAGCAGTTCTTC. Translating it yields CASSPPGDYNEQFF. This chain links TRBV18 with TRBJ2-1, with D possibly matching TRBD2 (5 bases). CDR1 KGHSH and CDR2 LQKENI come from the germline V gene. The CDR3 covers 14 residues. Trimming removed 0 bases from V and 4 bases from J, with 7 bases in between.

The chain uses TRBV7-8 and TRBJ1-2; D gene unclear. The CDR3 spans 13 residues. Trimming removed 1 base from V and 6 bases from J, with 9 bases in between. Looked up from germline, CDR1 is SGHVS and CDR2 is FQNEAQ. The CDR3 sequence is CASSLVLPDGYTF. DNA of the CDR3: TGTGCCAGCAGCTTAGTTCTCCCAGATGGCTACACCTTC.

The chain's CDR3 is CACGKGPDGYNEQFF. CDR3 nucleotides: TGTGCCTGCGGGAAGGGACCGGACGGTTACAATGAGCAGTTCTTC. The chain couples TRBV30 to TRBJ2-1; either TRBD1 or TRBD2 may fit D (5 bases each). The CDR3 runs to 15 residues. V was trimmed by 6 bases and J by 4 bases, leaving 19 bases between them. Germline CDR1 is GTSNPN and CDR2 is SVGIG (reference sequence).

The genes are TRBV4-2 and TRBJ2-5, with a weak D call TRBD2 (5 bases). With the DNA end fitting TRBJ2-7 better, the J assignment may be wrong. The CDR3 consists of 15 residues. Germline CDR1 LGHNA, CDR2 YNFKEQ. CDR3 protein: CASSPTEGQIYEQYF. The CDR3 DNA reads TGTGCCAGCAGCCCTACCGAGGGTCAGATTTACGAGCAGTACTTC.